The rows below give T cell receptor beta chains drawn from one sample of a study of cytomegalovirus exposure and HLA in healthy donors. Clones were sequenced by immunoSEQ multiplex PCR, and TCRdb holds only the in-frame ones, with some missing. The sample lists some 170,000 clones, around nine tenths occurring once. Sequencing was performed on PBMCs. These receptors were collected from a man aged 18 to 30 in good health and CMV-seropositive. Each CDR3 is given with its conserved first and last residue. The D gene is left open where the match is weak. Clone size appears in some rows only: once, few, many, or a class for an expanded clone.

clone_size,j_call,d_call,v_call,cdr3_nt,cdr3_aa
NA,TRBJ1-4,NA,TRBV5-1,TGCGCCAGCAGCTTAAATACAGCTACAAATGAAAAACTGTTTTTT,CASSLNTATNEKLFF
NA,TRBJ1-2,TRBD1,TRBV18,TGTGCCAGCTCACCGCCGGGACAGGGGGGCTACTATGGCTACACCTTC,CASSPPGQGGYYGYTF
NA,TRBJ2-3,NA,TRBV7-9,TGTGCCAGCAGCTCGACTAGCACAGATACGCAGTATTTT,CASSSTSTDTQYF
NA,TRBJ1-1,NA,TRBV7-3,TGTGCCAGCAGCTTAAGACGGGGGGCCTCTGAAGCTTTCTTT,CASSLRRGASEAFF
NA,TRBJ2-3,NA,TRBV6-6,TGTGCCAGCAGTTCGGTCTTCCAGGCAGATACGCAGTATTTT,CASSSVFQADTQYF
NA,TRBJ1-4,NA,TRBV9,TGTGCCAGCAGCGCGGGCGGGGAAAAACTGTTTTTT,CASSAGGEKLFF
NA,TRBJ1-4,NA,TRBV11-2,TGTGCCAGCAGCTTAGACGGAGGTGATACTAATGAAAAACTGTTTTTT,CASSLDGGDTNEKLFF
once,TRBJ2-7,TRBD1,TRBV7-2,TGTGCCAGCAGCTACCGGGACAGTTCCCCCTACGAGCAGTACTTC,CASSYRDSSPYEQYF
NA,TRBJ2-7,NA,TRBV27,TGTGCCAGCAGAAAGAGCGGGTACTCCTACGAGCAGTACTTC,CASRKSGYSYEQYF
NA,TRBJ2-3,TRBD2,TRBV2,TGTGCCAGCACGGCTAGCGGGGCCCCAGATACGCAGTATTTT,CASTASGAPDTQYF
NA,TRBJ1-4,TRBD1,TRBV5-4,TGTGCCAGCAGCTCGGGAAGACAGGGGAATGAAAAACTGTTTTTT,CASSSGRQGNEKLFF
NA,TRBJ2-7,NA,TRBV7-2,TGTGCCAGCAGCTCCAGTCGGCAGGTTCGCGAGCAGTACTTC,CASSSSRQVREQYF
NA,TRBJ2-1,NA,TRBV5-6,TGTGCCAGCAGCTTGGTCAGGGGATACAATGAGCAGTTCTTC,CASSLVRGYNEQFF
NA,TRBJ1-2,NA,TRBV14,TGTGCCAGCAGCCACCATTGGTTCCGAGGACACTCCAAAACCTTC,CASSHHWFRGHSKTF
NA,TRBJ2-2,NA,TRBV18,TGTGCCAGCTCACCCCCCTATGCTACGAACACCGGGGAGCTGTTTTTT,CASSPPYATNTGELFF